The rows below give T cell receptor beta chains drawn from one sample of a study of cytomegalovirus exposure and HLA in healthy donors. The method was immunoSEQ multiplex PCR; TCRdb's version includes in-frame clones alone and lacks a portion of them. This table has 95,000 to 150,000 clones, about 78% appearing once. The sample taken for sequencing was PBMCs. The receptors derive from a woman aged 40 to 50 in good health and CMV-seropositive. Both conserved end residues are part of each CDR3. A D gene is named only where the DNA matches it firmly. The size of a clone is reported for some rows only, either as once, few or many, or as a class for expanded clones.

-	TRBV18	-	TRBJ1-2	CASSPTGGDYGYTF	TGTGCCAGCTCACCAACAGGTGGTGACTATGGCTACACCTTC
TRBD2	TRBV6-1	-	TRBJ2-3	CASSRGLAGVDTQYF	TGTGCCAGCAGTAGGGGACTAGCGGGAGTAGATACGCAGTATTTT
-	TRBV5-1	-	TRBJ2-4	CASSKTQGLAKNIQYF	TGCGCCAGCAGCAAAACCCAGGGCCTAGCCAAAAACATTCAGTACTTC
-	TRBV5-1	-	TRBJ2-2	CASSSQILTRGTGELFF	TGCGCCAGCAGCTCACAAATCCTGACAAGGGGGACCGGGGAGCTGTTTTTT
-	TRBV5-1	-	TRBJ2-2	CASSSTQNTGELFF	TGCGCCAGCAGCTCGACACAAAACACCGGGGAGCTGTTTTTT
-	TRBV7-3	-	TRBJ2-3	CASSLTLIFADTQYF	TGTGCCAGCAGCTTAACTCTTATATTCGCAGATACGCAGTATTTT
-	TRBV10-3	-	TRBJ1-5	CAISESVTGGPQHF	TGTGCCATCAGTGAGTCTGTGACGGGTGGGCCCCAGCATTTT
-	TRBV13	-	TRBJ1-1	CASSFYGGLVTEAFF	TGTGCCAGCAGCTTCTATGGAGGGTTGGTCACTGAAGCTTTCTTT
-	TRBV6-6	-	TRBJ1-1	CASSFPQMNTEAFF	TGTGCCAGCAGTTTCCCTCAGATGAACACTGAAGCTTTCTTT
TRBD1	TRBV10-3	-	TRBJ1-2	CAITNDRDGYTF	TGTGCCATCACCAATGACAGGGATGGCTACACCTTC
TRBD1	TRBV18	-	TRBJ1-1	CASSGTDMNTEAFF	TGTGCCAGCTCGGGGACAGATATGAACACTGAAGCTTTCTTT
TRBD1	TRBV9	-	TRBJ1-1	CASSATTGDTEAFF	TGTGCCAGCAGCGCGACGACAGGGGACACTGAAGCTTTCTTT
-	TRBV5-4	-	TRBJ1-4	CASSSTGLNEKLFF	TGTGCCAGCAGCTCGACAGGCTTAAATGAAAAACTGTTTTTT
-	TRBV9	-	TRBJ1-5	CASSVSPQTDQPQHF	TGTGCCAGCAGCGTGAGTCCCCAAACCGATCAGCCCCAGCATTTT
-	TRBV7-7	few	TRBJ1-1	CASSPGGAEGQAFF	TGTGCCAGCAGCCCGGGCGGGGCAGAAGGACAAGCTTTCTTT
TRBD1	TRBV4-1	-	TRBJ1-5	CASSRDLRQGAKGNQPQHF	TGCGCCAGCAGCCGGGATCTTAGACAGGGGGCGAAGGGCAATCAGCCCCAGCATTTT
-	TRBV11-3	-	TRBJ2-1	CASSLGPSTYNEQFF	TGTGCCAGCAGCTTAGGTCCCTCTACCTACAATGAGCAGTTCTTC